Following are 16 T cell receptor beta chains from one sample sequenced in a study of T cells after yellow fever vaccination. TCRdb re-analysed the 5' RACE reads in MiXCR, keeping a single row per CDR3 protein. The sample holds roughly 300,000 distinct CDR3 sequences; about 6.9% are singletons and the top ten take 15% to 20%. The material was PBMCs, obtained more than 35 days after the first yellow fever vaccination. The receptors originated from a young man who received the YFV17D yellow fever vaccine.

V usage is TRBV7-9 and J usage is TRBJ1-3; D is unresolved. Germline CDR1 is SEHNR and CDR2 is FQNEAQ (reference sequence). The V end lost 5 bases, the J end lost 0 bases, and 14 bases lay between the germline ends. The CDR3 is made up of 16 amino acids. The CDR3 region has the DNA TGTGCCAGCAGCCCAGTCGTCTGGAGCTCTGGAAACACCATATATTTT. Protein: CASSPVVWSSGNTIYF. The whole variable domain, remainder taken from reference TRBV7-9 and TRBJ1-3, is DTGVSQNPRHKITKRGQNVTFRCDPISEHNRLYWYRQTLGQGPEFLTYFQNEAQLEKSRLLSDRFSAERPKGSFSTLEIQRTEQGDSAMYLCASSPVVWSSGNTIYFGEGSWLTVV.

The V call is TRBV12-3 or TRBV12-4, the J call TRBJ2-2, with D perhaps being TRBD1 or TRBD2 (5 bases each). The CDR3 loop spans 15 amino acids. Between the trimmed V and J ends, which lost 7 bases and 7 bases, there was a span of 19 bases. The CDR3: CASIPRDVLFGELFF. The CDR3 DNA sequence: TGTGCCAGCATCCCCCGGGACGTTCTTTTCGGGGAGCTGTTTTTT.

This chain links TRBV20-1 with TRBJ2-3; D uncertain. V was pared by 2 bases and J by 3 bases, with 6 bases between. The germline gives CDR1 DFQATT, CDR2 SNEGSKA (reference sequence). This CDR3 has 12 residues. CDR3 residues: CSARQATDTQYF. CDR3 bases: TGCAGTGCTAGACAGGCAACAGATACGCAGTATTTT.

This clonotype was seen only a few times. The rearrangement links TRBV7-8 to TRBJ2-7; weak D call: TRBD1 (5 bases). CDR3 length equals 14 residues. V was clipped by 5 bases and J by 0 bases, with 11 bases between them. Germline loops: CDR1 SGHVS, CDR2 FQNEAQ. The CDR3 DNA is TGTGCCAGCAGCCGGACAAGAGGCTCCTACGAGCAGTACGTC. Amino acid sequence: CASSRTRGSYEQYV.

This clonotype was counted between two and nine times. This sequence joins TRBV12-3 or TRBV12-4 and TRBJ2-7, with D tentatively TRBD2 (6 bases). Trimming removed 6 bases from V and 0 bases from J, with 18 bases in between. CDR3 length: 16 residues. The CDR3 loop reads CASSRRGGLSSYEQYF. The CDR3 region has the DNA TGTGCCAGCAGCCGGCGAGGAGGGCTGAGCTCCTACGAGCAGTACTTC.

The chain links TRBV12-5 to TRBJ2-5; TRBD1 is a possible D gene (5 bases). Germline CDR1 reads LGHNT; CDR2 reads FRNRAP. This CDR3 is 15 amino acids long. DNA of the CDR3: TGTGCCTGCTCCCAGCAGGGCCCTTGGAGACAGATCCAGTACTTC. Protein sequence: CACSQQGPWRQIQYF.

This clonotype was recorded a few times. V usage is TRBV6-2 or TRBV6-3 and J usage is TRBJ1-2; D not resolved. The germline gives CDR1 MNHEY, CDR2 SVGEGT. V shed 5 bases and J shed 2 bases, with 9 bases lying between them. This CDR3 contains 13 residues. CDR3 amino acids: CASSHDGNYGYTF. The DNA for the CDR3 is TGTGCCAGCAGTCACGACGGAAACTATGGCTACACCTTC.

The J gene is TRBJ2-3, the V gene TRBV12-3 or TRBV12-4; D not certain. The CDR3 consists of 15 residues. Trimming removed 3 bases from V and 1 base from J, with 11 bases in between. CDR3 protein: CASSFIGAGTDTQYF. The CDR3 DNA is TGTGCCAGCAGTTTCATTGGCGCCGGCACAGATACGCAGTATTTT.

In this sample, this clonotype turned up many times. This rearrangement joins TRBV24-1 to TRBJ2-5, with 10 positions matching TRBD2. This CDR3 region has 15 residues. Trimming cost V 7 bases and J 5 bases; bases outside gene matches: 9. From germline, CDR1 is KGHDR and CDR2 SFDVKD. CDR3 in amino acids: CATSSTSGAWETQYF. Here the CDR3 DNA reads TGTGCCACCAGCTCCACTAGCGGGGCGTGGGAGACCCAGTACTTC.

This clonotype has only a few counts. The J gene is TRBJ2-5, the V gene TRBV7-9; D is ambiguous. V was trimmed by 10 bases and J by 5 bases, leaving 8 bases between them. The CDR3 spans 10 residues. Germline V gene sequence: CDR1 SEHNR, CDR2 FQNEAQ (reference sequence). CDR3 region: CATTGETQYF. The CDR3 DNA reads TGTGCCACCACCGGGGAGACCCAGTACTTC.

This clonotype has ten or more counts. J is TRBJ2-5 and V is TRBV6-1, with 10 bases fitting TRBD2. Germline CDR1 reads MNHNS; CDR2 reads SASEGT. CDR3 length equals 15 residues. Trimming at V came to 8 bases and at J to 4 bases, leaving 10 bases not matched to a gene. As DNA, the CDR3 is TGTGCCAGCTGTCAACTAGCGGGGCCGGGAGAGACCCAGTACTTC. This codes for CASCQLAGPGETQYF.

In this sample, this clonotype turned up a few times. The chain combines TRBV7-2 with TRBJ2-5; tentative D call: TRBD1 (5 bases). V shed 7 bases and J shed 5 bases, with 11 bases lying between them. The CDR3 is 12 residues long. Germline V gene data show CDR1 as SGHTA and CDR2 as FQGNSA. The DNA for the CDR3 is TGTGCCAGCAACCAGGGCCAGGAGACCCAGTACTTC. Encoded protein: CASNQGQETQYF.

This clonotype was recorded a few times. The rearrangement links TRBV12-3 or TRBV12-4 to TRBJ1-3; no definite D call. The CDR3 runs 12 residues. Deletions cut 7 bases from V and 4 bases from J, with 8 bases between. The CDR3 loop reads CASTGDGNTIYF. CDR3 coding DNA: TGTGCCAGCACAGGCGACGGAAACACCATATATTTT.

In its sample, this clonotype was seen many times. This chain links TRBV28 with TRBJ2-5; 7 bases are a match to TRBD1. CDR1 MDHEN and CDR2 SYDVKM come from the germline V gene. There are 16 residues in the CDR3. V was clipped by 6 bases and J by 0 bases; unmatched bases: 10. The CDR3 region is CASRGRDSSYQETQYF. The CDR3 region has the DNA TGTGCCAGCAGAGGCAGGGACAGTTCGTACCAAGAGACCCAGTACTTC.

This clonotype was counted a few times. V is TRBV10-2 and J is TRBJ2-2; 8 positions match TRBD1. The CDR3 covers 17 residues. J gave up 7 bases and V 0 bases, and 10 bases lay outside the gene matches. Germline lookup yields CDR1 WSHSY and CDR2 SAAADI. The DNA of the CDR3 is TGCGCCAGCAGTGAGTCCATAGGGACAGGACGGATCGGGGAGCTGTTTTTT. It specifies CASSESIGTGRIGELFF.

V is TRBV20-1 and J is TRBJ1-5; no definite D call. This CDR3 contains 13 residues. V was trimmed by 5 bases and J by 3 bases, leaving 11 bases between them. Germline lookup yields CDR1 DFQATT and CDR2 SNEGSKA (reference sequence). Here the CDR3 DNA reads TGCAGTGCTGTCGGGCGGTCCAATCAGCCCCAGCATTTT. Amino acids: CSAVGRSNQPQHF.